Each of the 28 T cell receptor beta chains below was sequenced from the same sample in a study of vaccination and CD4 T cells after COVID-19 (dated by TCRdb to 2022 to 2024). Libraries were built with PCR. These reads were obtained on an Illumina iSeq 100. At the Johns Hopkins FTIC core, DNA from the cultured CD4+ T cells underwent TCR sequencing with the Oncomine TCR Beta short-read assay. The public sequencing data were trimmed at Q25 with fastp and processed into clonotypes with MiXCR by TCRdb, which kept only in-frame beta chains. One record per CDR3 amino acid sequence lists the most common genes and DNA. The sample contains around 21,000 distinct CDR3 sequences, around half of them found a single time. Of the sample, 7.4% falls within the top ten clones. This specimen's treatment or condition label, interpreted: roughly 10-day PBMC culture with coronavirus spike peptide pools or control peptides (ViraFEST assay).

No cognate antigen is known for these TCRs. The specimen sequenced was CD4+ T cells from blood, cultured in vitro. The receptors here all came from a human donor who had recovered from COVID-19.

The V call is TRBV7-9, the J call TRBJ2-2; the D gene is possibly TRBD2 (6 bases). The CDR3 loop spans 14 amino acids. CDR1 and CDR2 (germline): SEHNR, FQNEAQ (reference sequence). The V end lost 7 bases, the J end lost 5 bases, and 14 bases lay between the germline ends. This CDR3 is CASIAVPGTGELFF. In nucleotides, the CDR3 is TGTGCCAGCATAGCGGTCCCCGGAACCGGGGAGCTGTTTTTT. Based on the CDR3 plus reference TRBV7-9 and TRBJ2-2, the full variable domain is DTGVSQNPRHKITKRGQNVTFRCDPISEHNRLYWYRQTLGQGPEFLTYFQNEAQLEKSRLLSDRFSAERPKGSFSTLEIQRTEQGDSAMYLCASIAVPGTGELFFGEGSRLTVL.

The chain is built from TRBV11-2 and TRBJ2-5; D unresolved. Germline V gene sequence: CDR1 SGHAT, CDR2 FQNNGV. V shed 1 base and J shed 5 bases, with 8 bases lying between them. The CDR3 consists of 13 residues. CDR3 loop: CASSLGPGETQYF. CDR3 sequence (DNA): TGTGCCAGCAGCTTAGGACCCGGGGAGACCCAGTACTTC.

The chain links TRBV20-1 to TRBJ1-1, with a tentative D call TRBD1 (5 bases). Germline V CDR1 and CDR2: DFQATT, SNEGSKA (reference sequence). Trimming left V 5 bases short and J 8 bases short, with 9 bases between. This CDR3 contains 10 residues. This chain's CDR3 is CSAPRGEAFF. As DNA, the CDR3 is TGCAGTGCTCCTCGGGGGGAAGCTTTCTTT.

This chain connects TRBV19 to TRBJ2-5, with 7 bases aligning to TRBD2. The ends lost 5 bases at V and 1 base at J; junction bases unmatched: 10. Germline V gene lookup returns CDR1 LNHDA and CDR2 SQIVND (reference sequence). This CDR3 region has 16 residues. For the CDR3, the DNA is TGTGCCAGTAGTCCCCGACGGACTAGTGGCCAAGAGACCCAGTACTTC. Its translation: CASSPRRTSGQETQYF.

This chain uses TRBV11-2 with TRBJ2-3, with D uncertain. CDR3 length: 13 amino acids. The V end lost 3 bases, the J end lost 3 bases, and 7 bases lay between the germline ends. Germline-derived CDR1 and CDR2 are SGHAT and FQNNGV. The CDR3 loop reads CASSFLRTDTQYF. The CDR3 bases are TGTGCCAGCAGCTTCTTACGGACAGATACGCAGTATTTT.

V and J are TRBV7-9 and TRBJ1-6; D gene ambiguous. CDR3 size: 12 residues. Trimming cost V 1 base and J 8 bases, with 3 bases left between them. The germline CDR1 and CDR2 sequences are SEHNR and FQNEAQ (reference sequence). DNA of the CDR3: TGTGCCAGCAGCTTAGTGGATTCACCCCTCCACTTT. Translated: CASSLVDSPLHF.

V gene TRBV5-1 combines with J gene TRBJ2-7, with 8 nucleotides matching TRBD1. This CDR3 is 15 amino acids long. The V gene's germline CDR1 is SGHRS and CDR2 YFSETQ. The J segment lost 2 bases and the V segment lost 4 bases, leaving 8 bases of the junction unmatched. Here the CDR3 reads CASSITGTGTYEQYF. CDR3 DNA sequence: TGCGCCAGCAGCATTACCGGGACAGGTACCTACGAGCAGTACTTC.

V and J are TRBV6-1 and TRBJ1-5; D gene ambiguous. Germline-derived CDR1 and CDR2 are MNHNS and SASEGT. The CDR3 spans 12 residues. V lost 0 bases, J lost 3 bases, and 0 bases lay in between. In nucleotides, the CDR3 is TGTGCCAGCAGTGAAGCCAATCAGCCCCAGCATTTT. Amino acid sequence: CASSEANQPQHF.

The chain is built from TRBV12-3 or TRBV12-4 and TRBJ1-2; D is ambiguous. The CDR3 loop spans 17 amino acids. The V end was cut by 2 bases, the J end by 4 bases, with 20 bases between. In DNA, the CDR3 is TGTGCCAGCAGTTTAATTATGGGGTCGGGGTTCCGCTATGGCTACACCTTC. This translates into CASSLIMGSGFRYGYTF.

The V and J genes are TRBV28 and TRBJ2-4; D gene ambiguous. CDR1 is MDHEN, CDR2 SYDVKM, per germline. V was trimmed by 5 bases and J by 3 bases, leaving 11 bases between them. The CDR3 consists of 14 residues. The CDR3 sequence is CASSPSAVKNIQYF. CDR3 nucleotide sequence: TGTGCCAGCAGTCCCTCGGCCGTCAAAAACATTCAGTACTTC.

V usage is TRBV2 and J usage is TRBJ1-3; TRBD1 agrees at 9 bases. Unmatched junction bases numbered 8, after V lost 4 bases and J lost 4 bases. Germline V gene sequence: CDR1 SNHLY, CDR2 FYNNEI. The CDR3 consists of 16 residues. The CDR3 region is CASSAAGTGTGNTIYF. The CDR3, as DNA: TGTGCCAGCAGTGCGGCCGGGACAGGGACCGGAAACACCATATATTTT.

This clonotype was found a few times. The chain carries TRBV28 and TRBJ1-2; no firm D call. The CDR3 is 14 amino acids. Germline CDR1 reads MDHEN; CDR2 reads SYDVKM. V was pared by 4 bases and J by 4 bases, with 13 bases between. CDR3: CASSSRTESYGYTF. The DNA of the CDR3 is TGTGCCAGCAGTTCACGAACAGAGAGCTATGGCTACACCTTC.

This chain connects TRBV30 to TRBJ1-6; D is unclear. V lost 7 bases to trimming and J lost 0 bases, with 13 bases between them. The CDR3 consists of 15 residues. The germline V gene has CDR1 GTSNPN and CDR2 SVGIG (reference sequence). The CDR3 spells CASKTGSSYNSPLHF. CDR3 nucleotide sequence: TGTGCCTCCAAGACTGGGAGCTCCTATAATTCACCCCTCCACTTT.

This chain joins TRBV11-3 and TRBJ2-3; D is undetermined. The germline gives CDR1 SGHNT, CDR2 YENEEA. V lost 1 base to trimming and J lost 4 bases, with 3 bases between them. The CDR3 loop spans 12 amino acids. The CDR3: CASSLAADTQYF. CDR3 DNA: TGTGCCAGCAGCTTAGCGGCAGATACGCAGTATTTT.

This sequence joins TRBV4-1 and TRBJ2-7; the D is unclear. The germline V gene encodes CDR1 MGHRA and CDR2 YSYEKL. Between the trimmed V and J ends, which lost 5 bases and 5 bases, there was a span of 13 bases. CDR3 size: 13 residues. The CDR3 protein is CASSKGPFNEQYF. DNA of the CDR3: TGCGCCAGCAGCAAGGGCCCATTTAACGAGCAGTACTTC.

The chain joins TRBV6-5 to TRBJ1-2; TRBD1 aligns across 7 bases. The CDR3 loop spans 14 amino acids. Unmatched junction bases numbered 2, after V lost 2 bases and J lost 2 bases. Germline V gene lookup returns CDR1 MNHEY and CDR2 SVGAGI. The CDR3 is CASSYTTGNYGYTF. CDR3 DNA: TGTGCCAGCAGTTACACGACAGGGAACTATGGCTACACCTTC.

The chain has TRBV10-3 and TRBJ1-1; D call uncertain. Germline V CDR1 and CDR2: ENHRY, SYGVKD. There are 13 residues in the CDR3. V lost 5 bases, J lost 1 base, and 8 bases lay in between. The CDR3 reads CAISRDPNTEAFF. CDR3 DNA: TGTGCCATCAGTCGCGACCCGAACACTGAAGCTTTCTTT.

The chain links TRBV2 to TRBJ1-3; D uncertain. V was pared by 3 bases and J by 0 bases, with 12 bases between. CDR1 SNHLY and CDR2 FYNNEI come from the germline V gene. The CDR3 contains 16 residues. The CDR3 DNA sequence: TGTGCCAGCAGTGATATAGCTTCGGGCTCTGGAAACACCATATATTTT. This sequence encodes CASSDIASGSGNTIYF.

This chain uses TRBV14 with TRBJ1-6; the match to TRBD1 covers 12 bases. The CDR3 spans 16 residues. The germline gives CDR1 SGHDN, CDR2 FVKESK. Trimming removed 4 bases from V and 9 bases from J; junction bases left unmatched: 7. The CDR3, as DNA: TGTGCCAGCAGCCGAGATCGGGACAGGGGGCCTTCACCCCTCCACTTT. This translates into CASSRDRDRGPSPLHF. The variable domain in full, with the rest retrieved from reference TRBV14 and TRBJ1-6, is EAGVTQFPSHSVIEKGQTVTLRCDPISGHDNLYWYRRVMGKEIKFLLHFVKESKQDESGMPNNRFLAERTGGTYSTLKVQPAELEDSGVYFCASSRDRDRGPSPLHFGNGTRLTVT.

The V and J genes are TRBV24-1 and TRBJ2-6; TRBD1 matches 8 bases. The ends lost 6 bases at V and 2 bases at J; junction bases unmatched: 11. CDR1 and CDR2 (germline): KGHDR, SFDVKD. This CDR3 has 18 amino acids. The DNA of the CDR3 is TGTGCCACCAGTTCGGCGGGCAGGGGGCGAACTGGGGCCAACGTCCTGACTTTC. Amino acid sequence: CATSSAGRGRTGANVLTF.

The rearrangement uses TRBV19 and TRBJ1-2; 7 positions agree with TRBD1. The CDR3 loop spans 14 amino acids. V was pared by 2 bases and J by 11 bases, with 11 bases of the junction left unmatched. Looked up from germline, CDR1 is LNHDA and CDR2 is SQIVND (reference sequence). The CDR3 region has the DNA TGTGCCAGTAGTATATCCGGGACAGTTACGAATTACACCTTC. Protein: CASSISGTVTNYTF.

This clonotype came up a few times. The V and J genes are TRBV6-2 or TRBV6-3 and TRBJ1-2; possible D gene TRBD1, 5 bases. Germline CDR1 and CDR2: MNHEY and SVGEGT. The ends were cut back, 4 bases at V and 8 bases at J, with 23 bases in the middle. The CDR3 runs to 16 residues. CDR3 nucleotides: TGTGCCAGCAGTTCCGGGACGGCCTCCCTCCGCGGAGGCTACACCTTC. This translates into CASSSGTASLRGGYTF.

This clonotype was seen only a few times. The chain joins TRBV2 to TRBJ1-1; D not certain. This CDR3 spans 13 amino acids. Germline CDR1 SNHLY, CDR2 FYNNEI. V was trimmed by 8 bases and J by 1 base, leaving 11 bases between them. CDR3 sequence: CASSRETNTEAFF. In DNA, the CDR3 is TGTGCCAGCTCTAGGGAAACGAACACTGAAGCTTTCTTT.

This clonotype turned up a few times. This chain uses TRBV6-2 or TRBV6-3 with TRBJ1-2, with D maybe TRBD1 (5 bases). There are 14 residues in the CDR3. The V and J ends lost 6 bases and 4 bases respectively, with 15 bases between them. Per germline, CDR1 MNHEY and CDR2 SVGEGT. CDR3 in DNA: TGTGCCAGCAGCCCAACCCGTACAGGCTATGGCTACACCTTC. As protein: CASSPTRTGYGYTF.

V and J are TRBV5-4 and TRBJ2-5, with TRBD1 matching over 7 bases. V gave up 2 bases and J gave up 2 bases; unmatched junction bases: 3. Germline V gene sequence: CDR1 SGHNT, CDR2 YYREEE (reference sequence). The CDR3 has 14 amino acids. The CDR3 nucleotides read TGTGCCAGCAGCTTTACAGGGGTTCAAGAGACCCAGTACTTC. Encoded protein: CASSFTGVQETQYF.

This chain uses TRBV27 with TRBJ2-7; D is possibly TRBD1 or TRBD2 (5 bases each). Per germline, CDR1 MNHEY and CDR2 SMNVEV (reference sequence). The CDR3 is 14 residues long. Trimming left V 6 bases short and J 3 bases short, with 15 bases between. DNA for the CDR3: TGTGCCAGCAGAACCGGGACCTTGGGCTACGAGCAGTACTTC. Translated: CASRTGTLGYEQYF.

The sample holds a few counts of this clonotype. This chain links TRBV5-4 with TRBJ2-3; 8 bases line up with TRBD1. Germline V CDR1 and CDR2: SGHNT, YYREEE (reference sequence). This CDR3 has 14 amino acids. V lost 5 bases, J lost 4 bases, and 6 bases stayed unmatched. CDR3 protein: CASRRAGGPDTQYF. For the CDR3, the DNA is TGTGCCAGCAGAAGGGCAGGGGGCCCAGATACGCAGTATTTT.

The V call is TRBV5-1, the J call TRBJ2-3; D is uncertain. With 2 bases removed from V and 2 bases from J, the gap between germline ends came to 6 bases. This CDR3 is built from 13 residues. The germline CDR1 and CDR2 sequences are SGHRS and YFSETQ. In DNA form, the CDR3 reads TGCGCCAGCAGCTTAGGGATCACAGATACGCAGTATTTT. It is translated as CASSLGITDTQYF.